A single sample gave rise to the 24 T cell receptor beta chains below, sequenced in a study of T cells in Graves' hyperthyroidism and ophthalmopathy. Using RNA transcripts as the source, TCR beta CDR3 regions were amplified. TCR CDR3 underwent first-round RT-PCR with the HTBI primer set. TCRdb fed the multiplex PCR reads into MiXCR, producing one record per CDR3 protein. The table has hundreds of thousands of distinct CDR3 sequences, approximately 23% seen once; the top ten hold 49%. The sequenced material came from blood. These receptor sequences come from a woman in her seventies with Graves' ophthalmopathy.

J is TRBJ2-7 and V is TRBV6-1; 9 bases are a match to TRBD2. This CDR3 is built from 15 residues. Trimming cost V 7 bases and J 7 bases; bases outside gene matches: 14. The V gene's germline CDR1 is MNHNS and CDR2 SASEGT. The CDR3 reads CASISEAGGPGEQYF. The DNA of the CDR3 is TGTGCCAGCATATCCGAGGCGGGAGGGCCGGGGGAGCAGTACTTC.

The chain combines TRBV12-3 or TRBV12-4 with TRBJ1-1; D is unclear. There are 13 residues in the CDR3. V lost 7 bases and J lost 5, with 14 bases in between. Here the CDR3 reads CASTRWGTTEAFF. The CDR3 DNA follows: TGTGCCAGCACCCGGTGGGGAACAACTGAAGCTTTCTTT.

The V and J genes are TRBV9 and TRBJ2-2; TRBD2 matches at 10 bases. J lost 6 bases, V lost 0 bases, and 8 bases had no gene match. There are 17 residues in the CDR3. Germline loops: CDR1 SGDLS, CDR2 YYNGEE. This CDR3 is CASSVEAGGLIAGELFF. CDR3 DNA: TGTGCCAGCAGCGTAGAAGCGGGAGGGTTGATTGCCGGGGAGCTGTTTTTT.

This clonotype appeared a few times. The rearrangement joins TRBV30 to TRBJ2-1, with 10 bases lining up with TRBD2. CDR1 and CDR2 from the germline V gene are GTSNPN and SVGIG (reference sequence). Trimming at V came to 2 bases and at J to 7 bases, leaving 14 bases not matched to a gene. The CDR3 sequence is 17 residues long. Written as DNA, the CDR3 is TGTGCCTGGAGTCCAAGCCCCTGGCTAGCGGGAGTGAATGAGCAGTTCTTC. Translated, it gives CAWSPSPWLAGVNEQFF. Supplemented by reference TRBV30 and TRBJ2-1, the full variable domain reads SQTIHQWPATLVQPVGSPLSLECTVEGTSNPNLYWYRQAAGRGLQLLFYSVGIGQISSEVPQNLSASRPQDRQFILSSKKLLLSDSGFYLCAWSPSPWLAGVNEQFFGPGTRLTVL.

V is TRBV28 and J is TRBJ1-5, with D hard to call. CDR1 is MDHEN and CDR2 is SYDVKM in the germline V gene. Trimming removed 1 base at V and 5 bases at J, with 18 bases between. The CDR3 has 17 residues. The CDR3 DNA sequence: TGTGCCAGCAGTTTATTCGCGGGATTGGGAATCCATCAGCCCCAGCATTTT. Its translation is CASSLFAGLGIHQPQHF.

The chain combines TRBV3-1 with TRBJ1-5; the D is unclear. CDR3 length equals 14 residues. Germline CDR1 reads LGHDT; CDR2 reads YNNKEL (reference sequence). Between the trimmed V and J ends, which lost 0 bases and 9 bases, there was a span of 12 bases. DNA of the CDR3: TGTGCCAGCAGCCAAGATGGCGTTGTGGGGCCCCAGCATTTT. As protein: CASSQDGVVGPQHF.

This clonotype appeared a few times. The chain links TRBV10-3 to TRBJ2-1; D might be TRBD1 (5 bases). This CDR3 spans 11 amino acids. Germline lookup yields CDR1 ENHRY and CDR2 SYGVKD. The germline V and J ends were trimmed by 6 bases and 7 bases, with 7 bases remaining between them. CDR3: CAISQGNEQFF. In DNA form, the CDR3 reads TGTGCCATCAGCCAGGGAAATGAGCAGTTCTTC.

The chain couples TRBV20-1 to TRBJ2-2; D is perhaps TRBD1 or TRBD2 (7 bases each). The CDR3 contains 13 residues. The V and J ends lost 5 bases and 4 bases respectively, with 11 bases between them. From germline, CDR1 is DFQATT and CDR2 SNEGSKA (reference sequence). DNA for the CDR3: TGCAGTGCTGACAGGGAGGGCACCGGGGAGCTGTTTTTT. It specifies CSADREGTGELFF.

This clonotype showed up just a few times. The chain is built from TRBV6-2 or TRBV6-3 and TRBJ1-6; possibly TRBD1 for D (6 bases). Germline V gene data show CDR1 as MNHEY and CDR2 as SVGEGT. The length of the CDR3 is 16 residues. Trimming pared 7 bases from V and 7 bases from J, leaving 20 bases between. This CDR3 reads CASTDTPGQRNSPLHF. CDR3 nucleotide sequence: TGTGCCAGCACCGATACCCCCGGACAGAGGAATTCACCCCTCCACTTT.

The gene calls are TRBV3-1 and TRBJ1-1; D is unclear. Germline lookup yields CDR1 LGHDT and CDR2 YNNKEL (reference sequence). The CDR3 totals 15 residues. V was clipped by 3 bases and J by 3 bases, with 14 bases between them. The CDR3 sequence: CASSHSRVGHTEAFF. CDR3 coding DNA: TGTGCCAGCAGCCACAGTCGGGTGGGTCACACTGAAGCTTTCTTT.

The sample holds a few counts of this clonotype. The chain uses TRBV6-1 and TRBJ2-2; a possible D gene is TRBD2 (5 bases). The germline V gene encodes CDR1 MNHNS and CDR2 SASEGT. The V end lost 3 bases, the J end lost 6 bases, and 17 bases lay between the germline ends. CDR3 length: 16 residues. Here the CDR3 reads CASSDGLGGYAGELFF. The CDR3 bases are TGTGCCAGCAGTGATGGGTTAGGAGGTTACGCCGGGGAGCTGTTTTTT.

This clonotype was seen once. The rearrangement links TRBV24-1 to TRBJ2-2; D is uncertain. The length of the CDR3 is 13 residues. The ends were cut back, 7 bases at V and 2 bases at J, with 7 bases in the middle. Germline CDR1 KGHDR, CDR2 SFDVKD. The CDR3 DNA reads as TGTGCCACCAGGTCACCAAACACCGGGGAGCTGTTTTTT. Translating it yields CATRSPNTGELFF.

The rearrangement links TRBV7-9 to TRBJ2-6; unclear D gene. This CDR3 is 14 amino acids long. The germline gives CDR1 SEHNR, CDR2 FQNEAQ (reference sequence). V was pared by 2 bases and J by 3 bases, with 5 bases between. The CDR3 here is CASSLKDGANVLTF. Written as DNA, the CDR3 is TGTGCCAGCAGCTTAAAGGATGGGGCCAACGTCCTGACTTTC.

The rearrangement joins TRBV7-9 to TRBJ2-7, with D unresolved. Germline CDR1 is SEHNR and CDR2 is FQNEAQ (reference sequence). The CDR3 has 14 amino acids. The V end lost 5 bases, the J end lost 1 base, and 12 bases lay between the germline ends. In DNA, the CDR3 is TGTGCCAGCAGCCCGGACGTGGGGTCCTACGAGCAGTACTTC. This sequence encodes CASSPDVGSYEQYF.

The chain uses TRBV2 and TRBJ2-2; 7 bases line up with TRBD1. Germline CDR1 and CDR2: SNHLY and FYNNEI. V was pared by 7 bases and J by 6 bases, with 2 bases of the junction left unmatched. This CDR3 has 12 amino acids. CDR3 loop: CASTTGAGELFF. In nucleotides, the CDR3 is TGTGCCAGCACCACAGGGGCCGGGGAGCTGTTTTTT.

The V and J genes are TRBV6-1 and TRBJ1-3; TRBD1 matches at 8 bases. Germline V gene sequence: CDR1 MNHNS, CDR2 SASEGT. The CDR3 extends over 17 amino acids. J lost 2 bases, V lost 4 bases, and 10 bases had no gene match. Here the CDR3 reads CASSGHSQGAAGNTIYF. DNA for the CDR3: TGTGCCAGCAGTGGACATTCTCAGGGGGCAGCTGGAAACACCATATATTTT.

This clonotype was counted once. The rearrangement joins TRBV7-2 to TRBJ1-1; D gene unclear. This CDR3 is built from 16 residues. Germline V gene sequence: CDR1 SGHTA, CDR2 FQGNSA. The germline V and J ends were trimmed by 3 bases and 4 bases, with 18 bases remaining between them. CDR3 region: CASSFNSRSSGTEAFF. The CDR3 DNA reads TGTGCCAGCAGCTTTAACTCGCGAAGTAGCGGCACTGAAGCTTTCTTT.

This clonotype was counted a few times. The genes are TRBV28 and TRBJ1-2, with 7 nucleotides matching TRBD1. Trimming at V came to 1 base and at J to 8 bases, leaving 13 bases not matched to a gene. CDR1 and CDR2 from the germline V gene are MDHEN and SYDVKM. The CDR3 runs to 16 residues. The CDR3 sequence is CASSLLAGTASYGYTF. The CDR3 DNA sequence: TGTGCCAGCAGTTTATTAGCCGGGACAGCGTCCTACGGCTACACCTTC.

V and J are TRBV13 and TRBJ1-3; TRBD1 might be the D (6 bases). Germline lookup yields CDR1 PRHDT and CDR2 FYEKMQ (reference sequence). The CDR3 contains 14 residues. Trimming removed 5 bases at V and 8 bases at J, with 16 bases between. Here the CDR3 reads CASSLTFSGDTIYF. The CDR3 region has the DNA TGTGCCAGCAGCCTAACTTTTTCAGGGGACACCATATATTTT.

The rearrangement uses TRBV3-1 and TRBJ1-2; no reliable D call. Trimming removed 3 bases from V and 4 bases from J, with 9 bases in between. Germline CDR1 reads LGHDT; CDR2 reads YNNKEL (reference sequence). This CDR3 spans 13 amino acids. The CDR3, as DNA: TGTGCCAGCAGCCACTCGGAGGGCTATGGCTACACCTTC. Translating it yields CASSHSEGYGYTF.

The chain couples TRBV28 to TRBJ2-1, with 11 bases lining up with TRBD2. Losses at the gene ends were 6 bases for V and 4 bases for J; bases not matched to a gene: 11. The V gene's germline CDR1 is MDHEN and CDR2 SYDVKM. The length of the CDR3 is 17 residues. CDR3 nucleotides: TGTGCCAGCAGCTTGACCGGGACTAGCGGAGTATACAATGAGCAGTTCTTC. It yields the protein CASSLTGTSGVYNEQFF.

The chain joins TRBV5-1 to TRBJ2-1; 12 bases fit TRBD1. Germline CDR1 is SGHRS and CDR2 is YFSETQ. V shed 4 bases, J shed 0 bases, and the junction held 5 bases outside the gene matches. The CDR3 length is 17 residues. CDR3 region: CASSMGTGGRSYNEQFF. The CDR3 DNA reads TGCGCCAGCAGCATGGGGACAGGGGGCCGCTCCTACAATGAGCAGTTCTTC. The variable domain in full, with the rest retrieved from reference TRBV5-1 and TRBJ2-1, is KAGVTQTPRYLIKTRGQQVTLSCSPISGHRSVSWYQQTPGQGLQFLFEYFSETQRNKGNFPGRFSGRQFSNSRSEMNVSTLELGDSALYLCASSMGTGGRSYNEQFFGPGTRLTVL.

This clonotype was seen ten or more times. The rearrangement links TRBV11-2 to TRBJ2-2; 14 nucleotides agree with TRBD2. The ends lost 0 bases at V and 3 bases at J; junction bases unmatched: 6. Per the germline V gene, CDR1 is SGHAT and CDR2 is FQNNGV. The CDR3 loop spans 19 amino acids. The CDR3 is CASSLDPRLAGGYTGELFF. CDR3 DNA sequence: TGTGCCAGCAGCTTAGATCCCAGACTAGCGGGAGGGTACACCGGGGAGCTGTTTTTT.

The chain recombines TRBV28 with TRBJ1-5, with a tentative D call TRBD1 (5 bases). With 11 bases removed from V and 5 bases from J, the gap between germline ends came to 13 bases. Germline V lookup: CDR1 MDHEN, CDR2 SYDVKM. The CDR3 extends over 12 amino acids. The CDR3 DNA follows: TGTGCCGTACGGGGAGGGGATCAGCCCCAGCATTTT. Amino acids: CAVRGGDQPQHF.